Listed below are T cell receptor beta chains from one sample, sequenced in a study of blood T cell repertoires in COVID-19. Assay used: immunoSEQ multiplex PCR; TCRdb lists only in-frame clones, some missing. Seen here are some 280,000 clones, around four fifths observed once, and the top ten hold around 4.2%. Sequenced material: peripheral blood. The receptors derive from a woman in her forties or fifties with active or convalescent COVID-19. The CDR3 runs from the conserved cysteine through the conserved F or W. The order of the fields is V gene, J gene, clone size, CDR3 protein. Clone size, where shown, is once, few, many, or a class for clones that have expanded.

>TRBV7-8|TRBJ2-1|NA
CASSPGTNRGYEQFF
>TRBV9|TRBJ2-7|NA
CASSVADRGYEQYF
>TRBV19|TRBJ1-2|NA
CASTVMPRQGAYGYTF
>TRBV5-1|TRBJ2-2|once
CASSRSRGLPNTGELFF
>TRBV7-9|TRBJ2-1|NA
CASSSSDNEQFF
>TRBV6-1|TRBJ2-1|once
CASSELRSSYNEQFF
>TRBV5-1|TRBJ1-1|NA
CASSQGQVLNTEAFF
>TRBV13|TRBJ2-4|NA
CASSSGLAGGEVKNIQYF
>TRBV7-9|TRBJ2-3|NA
CASREGRFFTDTQYF
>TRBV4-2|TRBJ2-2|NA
CASSQERRNTGELFF
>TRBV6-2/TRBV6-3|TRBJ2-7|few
CASSYGTFLFYEQYF
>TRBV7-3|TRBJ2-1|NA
CASSTDRGNYNEQFF
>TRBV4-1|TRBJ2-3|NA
CASSHPGLAGRGFTDTQYF
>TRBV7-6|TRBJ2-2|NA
CASSFTGLAGVLNTGELFF
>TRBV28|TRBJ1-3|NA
CASSLGGSSGNTIYF
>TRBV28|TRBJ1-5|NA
CASSFLVGTGDNQPQHF
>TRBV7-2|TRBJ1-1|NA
CASRYQTGGNTEAFF
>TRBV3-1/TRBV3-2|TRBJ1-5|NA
CASSSGGSRGQPQHF
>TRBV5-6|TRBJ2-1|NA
CASRFVTERADNEQFF
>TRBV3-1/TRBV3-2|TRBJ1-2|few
CASGTTGNYGYTF
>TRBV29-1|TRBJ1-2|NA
CSVGSAQGAVAPKF
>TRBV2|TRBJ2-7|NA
CASKAGGPLSDEQYF
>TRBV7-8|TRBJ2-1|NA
CASSLARGGSRREPSYNEQFF
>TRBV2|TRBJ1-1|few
CASERRGNTEAFF
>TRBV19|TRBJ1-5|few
CASSIDRGNQPQHF
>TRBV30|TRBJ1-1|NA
CAWNRGVGQAFF